This T cell receptor beta chain was found in a study of Ad26.COV2.S vaccination and SARS-CoV-2 variants. In germline, CDR1 is SGHNT, CDR2 YENEEA. The CDR3 has 12 amino acids. V lost 1 base to trimming and J lost 4 bases, with 4 bases between them. Treatment of the sample: around 19 received Ad26.COV2.S at low or high dose, single or two shots; 5 received placebo; per-sample allocation not given. Repertoires come from day 63 after the first vaccine or placebo injection. Clones were sequenced by immunoSEQ multiplex PCR, and TCRdb holds only the in-frame ones, with some missing. The repertoire holds roughly 500,000 clones, 80% to 90% seen once, with over 2% in the top ten.

V and J are TRBV11-3 and TRBJ2-5; D gene ambiguous. The sequencing here drew on peripheral blood, taken in a trial of Ad26.COV2.S vaccine versus placebo. This TCR was sampled from a person between 18 and 60 years old who received the Ad26.COV2.S COVID-19 vaccine or a placebo. CDR3 residues: CASSLAPETQYF. The CDR3 nucleotides read TGTGCCAGCAGCTTAGCTCCAGAGACCCAGTACTTC.